This T cell receptor (beta chain) came from a study of T cell clusters in autoimmune cytopenias. This clonotype is deemed medium-sized by its frequency. TRB amplification used approximately 250 ng of peripheral blood genomic DNA. Germline assignment: CDR1 MNHEY and CDR2 SVGAGI. This CDR3 has 14 amino acids. One tube held mixed TRB-A and TRB-B primer pools for touch-down PCR. From the multiplex PCR reads, TCRdb lists one entry per CDR3 protein and no DNA. Its table records several thousand distinct CDR3 sequences. The gene calls are TRBV6-5 and TRBJ2-5; the D call of TRBD1 rests on TCRdb alone, since no DNA is present to check it. The TCR originated in a human donor with an autoimmune cytopenia or autoimmune hepatitis (not recorded which). The material sequenced was peripheral blood. This CDR3 is CASSYGRKGETQYF.